The clone carrying this T cell receptor beta chain appeared many times. The CDR3 end is not reached by the read, which stops 3 residues before it; the germline J gene fills it in. These data belong to a study of T cell clonality in common variable immunodeficiency. The CDR3 spans 15 residues. V was clipped by 1 base and J by 8 bases; unmatched bases: 7. Clones were sequenced by immunoSEQ multiplex PCR, and TCRdb holds only the in-frame ones, with some missing. Sampling found approximately 81,000 clones, none seen once. This clonotype originated in a person aged 18 to 75 in good health. Material: peripheral blood mononuclear cells. This rearrangement joins TRBV12-3 or TRBV12-4 to TRBJ2-1; 8 bases are a match to TRBD2. CDR3 in amino acids: CASSLVRGRSYEQFF. The part of the CDR3 DNA that was read is TGTGCCAGCAGTTTAGTTCGCGGGAGGAGTTATGAG.